The sequence of this T cell receptor beta chain was determined in a study of metastatic and nonmetastatic thyroid tumors. Study overall: Comparative analysis of repertoires was undertaken across blood and tumor or nodule tissue obtained from malignant and benign thyroid patients.

Thyroid surgery was performed in patients who had received no treatment beforehand. The study's findings and limits: In blood and tumor, TCR beta diversity was reportedly significantly higher in malignant thyroid tumors than in benign nodules.

The germline V gene encodes CDR1 MDHEN and CDR2 SYDVKM. The CDR3 extends over 15 amino acids. Losses at the gene ends were 3 bases for V and 2 bases for J; bases not matched to a gene: 4. Original analysis: Researchers built a distant-metastasis classifier for papillary thyroid cancer that drew on CDR3 differences across clinicopathological groups. TCRdb ran MiXCR on the PCR reads. For this entry, the V and J calls and clone size follow TCRdb and not the study's own pipeline. The sample has around 6,400 clones; 30% to 35% are singletons. This clone was observed a handful of times. Its target is not known.

V and J are TRBV28 and TRBJ2-3; 8 positions agree with TRBD2. Material for sequencing was tumor tissue. The origin of this receptor is a female donor with papillary thyroid cancer or a benign thyroid nodule (not recorded which). Some clones in this sample may be carry-over from other donors' samples. Written as DNA, the CDR3 is TGTGCCAGCAGTTTTGGTAGCGGGGTCACAGATACGCAGTATTTT. This codes for CASSFGSGVTDTQYF.